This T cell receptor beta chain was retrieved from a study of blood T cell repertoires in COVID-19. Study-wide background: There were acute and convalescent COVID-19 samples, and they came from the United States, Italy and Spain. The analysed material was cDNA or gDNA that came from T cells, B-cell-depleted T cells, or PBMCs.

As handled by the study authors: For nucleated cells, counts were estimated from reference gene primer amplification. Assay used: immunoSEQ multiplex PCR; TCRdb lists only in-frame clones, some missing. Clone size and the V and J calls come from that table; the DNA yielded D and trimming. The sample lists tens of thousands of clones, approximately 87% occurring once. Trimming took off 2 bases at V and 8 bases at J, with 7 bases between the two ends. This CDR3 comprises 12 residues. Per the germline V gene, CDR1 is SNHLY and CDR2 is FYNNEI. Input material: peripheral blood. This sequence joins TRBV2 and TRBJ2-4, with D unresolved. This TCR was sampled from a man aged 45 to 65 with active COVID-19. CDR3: CASSERPDIQYF. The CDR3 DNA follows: TGTGCCAGCAGTGAACGTCCGGACATTCAGTACTTC. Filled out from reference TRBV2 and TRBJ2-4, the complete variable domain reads EPEVTQTPSHQVTQMGQEVILRCVPISNHLYFYWYRQILGQKVEFLVSFYNNEISEKSEIFDDQFSVERPDGSNFTLKIRSTKLEDSAMYFCASSERPDIQYFGAGTRLSVL.